This TCR beta chain was recorded in a study of PD-L1 blockade in urothelial cancer. At the level of the study: Patients had undergone 0 to 3 prior chemotherapy regimens. The median number of T cells present in blood samples was some 140,000.

Concerning this clone: The sample contains more than one DNA sequence encoding this CDR3.

Each PCR contained spiked-in synthetic TCR analog templates. Data came from immunoSEQ multiplex PCR; TCRdb stores just in-frame clones and leaves some out. The table lists 35,000 to 50,000 clones, more than 70% of them singletons. Specified time point: pretreatment peripheral blood. A total of 1 to 8 samples per patient were collected pretreatment and on-treatment. Sequenced here: PBMCs, sampled around atezolizumab (anti-PD-L1) treatment. The source is a man aged 55 to 70 with urothelial cancer.

CDR3 sequence reads: CASSLGTGGSYEQYF. In DNA, the CDR3 is TGCGCCAGCAGCCTAGGGACAGGGGGGTCCTACGAGCAGTACTTC. V and J are TRBV5-1 and TRBJ2-7; 11 nucleotides align to TRBD1. V dropped 4 bases and J dropped 1; count of bases not matched to a gene: 4. The CDR3 length is 15 residues. Germline loops: CDR1 SGHRS, CDR2 YFSETQ.